Sequencing of this T cell receptor (beta chain) was carried out in a study of shared T cell receptors in the human thymus. V shed 5 bases and J shed 5 bases, with 19 bases lying between them. The CDR3 covers 17 residues. Germline assignment: CDR1 MNHEY and CDR2 SMNVEV (reference sequence). Clones were read by immunoSEQ multiplex PCR, and TCRdb kept only the in-frame ones, dropping some. The table lists about 380,000 clones, approximately 95% of them singletons. The J gene is TRBJ1-6, the V gene TRBV27; TRBD1 is a possible D gene (5 bases). The sample comprised thymocytes. This clonotype was obtained from a human donor. The CDR3 sequence: CASSRRELGHNNSPLHF. DNA of the CDR3: TGTGCCAGCAGTCGCCGGGAATTGGGGCATAATAATTCACCCCTCCACTTT.